The 21 T cell receptor beta chains listed next were all sequenced from one sample in a study of blood T cell repertoires in COVID-19. The protocol was immunoSEQ multiplex PCR, while the TCRdb copy is restricted to in-frame clones and leaves out a portion. Of 50,000 to 60,000 clones in the sample, 80% to 85% were seen once. Material for sequencing was peripheral blood. Receptor source: an elderly man with COVID-19, enrolled during active disease.

The chain employs TRBV21-1 and TRBJ2-1; the D call of TRBD1 is as the table states it, not checked on the DNA. TRBV21-1 is noted as a pseudogene. The CDR3 spans 13 residues. CDR3 nucleotide sequence: TGTGCCAGCAGCAAAGAGCAGAGGGGGTTGGAGTTCTTC. Protein: CASSKEQRGLEFF.

This clone is a singleton in its sample. This chain links TRBV29-1 with TRBJ1-1; 8 bases are a match to TRBD1. Germline-derived CDR1 and CDR2 are SQVTM and ANQGSEA. The V gene end was trimmed by 7 bases and the J gene end by 7 bases; junction bases not matched to a gene: 5. The CDR3 has 11 residues. CDR3 sequence: CSGAGGSEAFF. CDR3 in DNA: TGCAGCGGGGCAGGGGGCAGTGAAGCTTTCTTT.

The CDR3 loop reads CASSSDRVDTGELFF. The CDR3 DNA reads TGTGCCAGCAGCTCCGACAGGGTGGACACCGGGGAGCTGTTTTTT. This chain connects TRBV5-4 to TRBJ2-2, with TRBD1 matching 7 bases. Germline assignment: CDR1 SGHNT and CDR2 YYREEE (reference sequence). V dropped 3 bases and J dropped 3; count of bases not matched to a gene: 5. CDR3 length equals 15 residues.

The V call is TRBV20-1, the J call TRBJ2-1, with D maybe TRBD2 (6 bases). V was clipped by 3 bases and J by 5 bases, with 11 bases between them. The CDR3 is 13 amino acids. In germline, CDR1 is DFQATT, CDR2 SNEGSKA (reference sequence). CDR3 in amino acids: CSASVGEDNEQFF. As DNA, the CDR3 is TGCAGTGCTAGTGTGGGGGAGGACAATGAGCAGTTCTTC.

The chain joins TRBV5-1 to TRBJ2-5; a weak D match, TRBD2 (6 bases). The V gene's germline CDR1 is SGHRS and CDR2 YFSETQ. The CDR3 has 13 amino acids. Trimming stripped 4 bases from V and 4 bases from J, with 11 bases between. The CDR3 nucleotides read TGCGCCAGCAGCCTTCGGGAGAGAGAGACCCAGTACTTC. It codes for CASSLRERETQYF.

CDR3 nucleotides: TGTGCCAGCAGCCTAGGGGACAGCTCTGGAAACACCATATATTTT. Amino acid sequence: CASSLGDSSGNTIYF. This sequence joins TRBV9 and TRBJ1-3; 7 bases line up with TRBD1. Looked up from germline, CDR1 is SGDLS and CDR2 is YYNGEE. The V gene end was trimmed by 4 bases and the J gene end by 0 bases; junction bases not matched to a gene: 4. CDR3 size: 15 residues.

This chain links TRBV24-1 with TRBJ2-3; D is unresolved. The V gene lost 3 bases and the J gene lost 4 bases, with 7 bases spanning the gap. CDR3 length: 13 amino acids. Germline V gives CDR1 KGHDR, CDR2 SFDVKD. CDR3 bases: TGTGCCACCAGTGATGTAGTGCCAGATACGCAGTATTTT. It is translated as CATSDVVPDTQYF.

The chain employs TRBV6-2 or TRBV6-3 and TRBJ2-1, with 8 nucleotides matching TRBD2. This CDR3 has 17 residues. V trimming: 0 bases; J trimming: 2 bases; junction bases outside the gene matches: 6. From germline, CDR1 is MNHEY and CDR2 SVGEGT. The CDR3 reads CASSYSTGAGAYNEQFF. The CDR3 DNA sequence: TGTGCCAGCAGTTACTCGACGGGAGCGGGAGCCTACAATGAGCAGTTCTTC.

The J gene is TRBJ1-1, the V gene TRBV5-1; the D gene is possibly TRBD1 (5 bases). The ends were cut back, 0 bases at V and 4 bases at J, with 16 bases in the middle. There are 16 residues in the CDR3. Germline lookup yields CDR1 SGHRS and CDR2 YFSETQ. CDR3 amino acids: CASSLEAGRGGTEAFF. Here the CDR3 DNA reads TGCGCCAGCAGCTTGGAGGCGGGGCGCGGGGGCACTGAAGCTTTCTTT.

The rearrangement uses TRBV7-7 and TRBJ2-3, with 9 nucleotides matching TRBD2. Per the germline V gene, CDR1 is SSHAT and CDR2 is FNYEAQ (reference sequence). V dropped 5 bases and J dropped 5; count of bases not matched to a gene: 8. The CDR3 extends over 15 amino acids. The CDR3 DNA sequence: TGTGCCAGCAGCCAATTAGCGGGAGCGGGAGATACGCAGTATTTT. Its protein product is CASSQLAGAGDTQYF.

The gene calls are TRBV25-1 and TRBJ2-5; 7 nucleotides agree with TRBD1. V was clipped by 3 bases and J by 1 base; unmatched bases: 5. Germline CDR1 and CDR2: MGHDK and SYGVNS. The CDR3 length is 15 residues. This CDR3 reads CASSEYRGRQETQYF. The CDR3 bases are TGTGCCAGCAGTGAGTACAGGGGACGCCAAGAGACCCAGTACTTC. Supplemented by reference TRBV25-1 and TRBJ2-5, the full variable domain reads EADIYQTPRYLVIGTGKKITLECSQTMGHDKMYWYQQDPGMELHLIHYSYGVNSTEKGDLSSESTVSRIRTEHFPLTLESARPSHTSQYLCASSEYRGRQETQYFGPGTRLLVL.

This clone was counted only a few times. The CDR3 sequence is CASSGDRITSGYTF. CDR3 DNA: TGTGCCAGTAGTGGGGACAGGATCACGAGTGGCTACACCTTC. The chain employs TRBV19 and TRBJ1-2; 8 bases agree with TRBD1. V trimming: 5 bases; J trimming: 7 bases; junction bases outside the gene matches: 9. The germline V gene encodes CDR1 LNHDA and CDR2 SQIVND (reference sequence). This CDR3 spans 14 amino acids.

This clone is a singleton in its sample. The chain couples TRBV9 to TRBJ2-7; no clear D. The ends were cut back, 4 bases at V and 3 bases at J, with 17 bases in the middle. The CDR3 contains 15 residues. CDR1 is SGDLS, CDR2 YYNGEE, per germline. The DNA for the CDR3 is TGTGCCAGCAGCCCCCGGTCCTCCCACTACTACGAGCAGTACGTC. This translates into CASSPRSSHYYEQYV.

This clone showed up just a few times. The chain employs TRBV5-4 and TRBJ1-1; no clear D. V was cut by 2 bases and J by 0 bases, with 5 bases left in between. Germline lookup yields CDR1 SGHNT and CDR2 YYREEE (reference sequence). CDR3 length: 13 amino acids. The CDR3 DNA follows: TGTGCCAGCAGCTTAGCTCTGAACACTGAAGCTTTCTTT. This codes for CASSLALNTEAFF.

This rearrangement joins TRBV28 to TRBJ1-5, with D possibly being TRBD1 (5 bases). Germline lookup yields CDR1 MDHEN and CDR2 SYDVKM. V was trimmed by 6 bases and J by 1 base, leaving 25 bases between them. The CDR3 is 19 residues long. DNA of the CDR3: TGTGCCAGCAGACACTCGGGGGGACGGGGGGACGGAAGCAATCAGCCCCAGCATTTT. Its protein product is CASRHSGGRGDGSNQPQHF.

This chain links TRBV27 with TRBJ2-1; a possible D gene is TRBD2 (6 bases). Trimming pared 6 bases from V and 12 bases from J, leaving 18 bases between. CDR3 length: 13 residues. Germline lookup yields CDR1 MNHEY and CDR2 SMNVEV (reference sequence). The CDR3 DNA sequence: TGTGCCAGCAGCCGGAACACCGGGGGAGGGCAGTTCTTC. It codes for CASSRNTGGGQFF.

V and J are TRBV2 and TRBJ1-2, with a possible D match to TRBD1 (6 bases). CDR1 and CDR2 (germline): SNHLY, FYNNEI. The CDR3 extends over 15 amino acids. The ends were cut back, 6 bases at V and 1 base at J, with 15 bases in the middle. CDR3 sequence (DNA): TGTGCCAGCAGCAACAGGGTCCTAGGTAACTATGGCTACACCTTC. The encoded protein is CASSNRVLGNYGYTF.

This clone was recorded once. This chain uses TRBV6-1 with TRBJ2-3, with 9 bases identical to TRBD1. The CDR3 sequence is 15 residues long. V lost 2 bases to trimming and J lost 1 base; unmatched junction nucleotides: 1. Germline values: CDR1 MNHNS, CDR2 SASEGT. CDR3 protein: CASSERTGGTDTQYF. The DNA of the CDR3 is TGTGCCAGCAGTGAACGGACAGGGGGCACAGATACGCAGTATTTT.

In its sample, this clone was seen once. This chain links TRBV29-1 with TRBJ1-1; D not certain. This CDR3 has 14 residues. From germline, CDR1 is SQVTM and CDR2 ANQGSEA. Between the trimmed V and J ends, which lost 6 bases and 2 bases, there was a span of 16 bases. CDR3 sequence reads: CSVDRGMDNTEAFF. CDR3 sequence (DNA): TGCAGCGTCGACCGCGGAATGGATAACACTGAAGCTTTCTTT.

This clone is judged medium-sized (0.01 to 0.1%). The chain is built from TRBV4-2 and TRBJ2-3; TRBD1 is a possible D gene (6 bases). Germline V gives CDR1 LGHNA, CDR2 YNFKEQ. Trimming took 1 base from V and 1 from J, leaving 9 bases between them. CDR3 length: 15 amino acids. CDR3 amino acids: CASSQGSGGTDTQYF. The CDR3 bases are TGTGCCAGCAGCCAAGGCTCAGGGGGCACAGATACGCAGTATTTT.

The chain carries TRBV6-2 or TRBV6-3 and TRBJ2-6; the D gene is possibly TRBD1 (6 bases). This CDR3 spans 16 amino acids. From germline, CDR1 is MNHEY and CDR2 SVGEGT. V lost 2 bases to trimming and J lost 5 bases, with 13 bases between them. CDR3 residues: CASSYDGRGRANVLTF. The CDR3 nucleotides read TGTGCCAGCAGTTACGACGGCAGGGGTAGGGCCAACGTCCTGACTTTC.